This T cell receptor beta chain was found in a study of cytomegalovirus exposure and HLA in healthy donors. At the level of the study: Later, an analysis reported that the 120 or so validation repertoires had used the same platform as the 500 to 750 first-cohort repertoires.

V was cut by 4 bases and J by 2 bases, with 10 bases left in between. The CDR3 consists of 14 residues. The germline gives CDR1 MNHEY, CDR2 SMNVEV (reference sequence). Data came from immunoSEQ multiplex PCR; TCRdb stores just in-frame clones and leaves some out. Counted here are around 170,000 clones, approximately 90% occurring once; the ten biggest clones make up 2.5% to 3%. Sequencing was carried out using PBMCs. The receptor was derived from a young man in good health and CMV-seronegative. The chain combines TRBV27 with TRBJ2-3; D gene unclear. CDR3 nucleotide sequence: TGTGCCAGCAGTTATTCTTTGTCCACAGATACGCAGTATTTT. Translation gives CASSYSLSTDTQYF.